This T cell receptor beta chain was captured in a study of blood T cell repertoires in COVID-19 (dated by TCRdb to between 2020 and 2021). For the wider study: Samples from collaborators originated in the United States, Italy and Spain and spanned both the acute and convalescent phases of COVID-19. Where available, HLA class I and class II types were taken from metadata supplied by the sample provider and were not determined by assay-based typing. The repertoires were released in a freely available public database intended as a resource for research on the immune response to SARS-CoV-2. The samples were drawn from two sources: the first 160 participants of the ongoing ImmuneRACE study, and approximately 1,300 subjects contributed by 6 global collaborators. The dataset comprised deeply sampled blood TCRbeta repertoires from subjects exposed to, actively infected with, or recovered from COVID-19. A de-identified subject ID, COVID-19 status, age in years and sex were almost always included in the sample metadata. The material from the prospective study consisted of cDNA or gDNA derived from T cells, B-cell-depleted T cells, or PBMCs. Here is what the overall study found, with its caveats: The amount of clinical and demographic metadata varied by source and participant and was provided uncurated.

Comment on this clone: Its antigen is not yet known. No quality values exist for individual bases; no much larger clone is one base distant.

TCRbeta CDR3 regions were amplified from genomic DNA using the immunoSEQ Assay, a bias-controlled multiplex PCR. In the source study's methods: The number of nucleated cells in each sample was estimated by amplification of reference gene primers within the assay. Sequence reads were collapsed and filtered to measure the absolute abundance of every unique TCRbeta CDR3 rearrangement. For each sample, productive Simpson clonality was calculated as the square root of Simpson's diversity index across productive rearrangements. TCRdb limited this immuneACCESS table to in-frame rearrangements with V and J called. A share of clones is missing; checked studies link under half to unresolved V genes, and the rest is unexplained. Clonal size and the V and J genes are those of that table, whereas D and trimming came from the DNA. The table for this sample lists 400,000 to 450,000 clones; 75% to 90% of them were counted only once. Roughly 1.1% of the sample lies in the top ten.

In the prospective study, participants were roughly 18 to 95 years old, resided in 20 to 30 geographic areas of the United States, and were enrolled through a virtual design. In the prospective study, cohorts were assigned on the basis of participant-reported clinical history obtained from a screening survey and a study questionnaire. For ImmuneRACE Cohort 3, a participant was defined as recovered based on two consecutive negative NP/OP PCR tests, clearance by a healthcare professional, or resolution of symptoms. Mobile phlebotomists in the prospective study collected whole blood, serum and a nasopharyngeal or oropharyngeal swab from every participant. Prospective study participants could optionally give additional blood draws and questionnaires over an approximately 2-month period. Prospective study blood samples were shipped either frozen or at room temperature before DNA extraction. Sequences were obtained from PBMCs or T cells enriched from blood (not recorded which). The clonotype originates from a man aged 25-45 years who had recovered from COVID-19.

In nucleotide form, the sequence is TGTGCCAGCACCATGCGGGGCACCGGGGAGCTGTTTTTT. It translates to CASTMRGTGELFF. This receptor chain uses TRBV7-9 and TRBJ2-2; a weak D assignment points to TRBD2 (6 bases agree). Measured from the cysteine to the phenylalanine, the CDR3 is 13 residues long. Only the CDR3 DNA is retained, 39 bases long and in frame from the first base. V is shortened by 7 bases, J by 4 bases, and the region joining them spans 10 bases. The germline V gene (reference sequence) specifies SEHNR as CDR1 and FQNEAQ as CDR2.